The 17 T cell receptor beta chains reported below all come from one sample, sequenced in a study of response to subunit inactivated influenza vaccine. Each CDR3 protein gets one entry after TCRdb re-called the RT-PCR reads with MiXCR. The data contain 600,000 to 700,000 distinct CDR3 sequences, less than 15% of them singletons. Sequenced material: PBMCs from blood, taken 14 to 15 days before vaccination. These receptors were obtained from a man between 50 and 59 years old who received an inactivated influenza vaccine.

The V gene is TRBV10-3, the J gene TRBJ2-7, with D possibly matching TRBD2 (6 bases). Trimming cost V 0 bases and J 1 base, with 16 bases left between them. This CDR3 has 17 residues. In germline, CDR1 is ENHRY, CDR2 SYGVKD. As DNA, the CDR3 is TGTGCCATCAGTGAGTCACCAGGCGGGGTATTTTCCTACGAGCAGTACTTC. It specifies CAISESPGGVFSYEQYF.

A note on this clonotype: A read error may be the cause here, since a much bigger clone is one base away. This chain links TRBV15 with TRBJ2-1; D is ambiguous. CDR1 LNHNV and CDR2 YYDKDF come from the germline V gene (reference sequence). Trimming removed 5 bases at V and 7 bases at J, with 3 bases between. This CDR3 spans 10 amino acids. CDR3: CATSGNEQFF. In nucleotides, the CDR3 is TGTGCCACCAGCGGTAATGAGCAGTTCTTC.

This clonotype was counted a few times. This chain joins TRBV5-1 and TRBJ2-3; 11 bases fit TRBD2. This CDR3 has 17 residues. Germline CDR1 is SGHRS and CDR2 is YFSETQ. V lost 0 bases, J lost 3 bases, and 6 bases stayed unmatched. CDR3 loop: CASSLALAGGDTDTQYF. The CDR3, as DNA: TGCGCCAGCAGCTTGGCTCTAGCGGGGGGCGATACAGATACGCAGTATTTT.

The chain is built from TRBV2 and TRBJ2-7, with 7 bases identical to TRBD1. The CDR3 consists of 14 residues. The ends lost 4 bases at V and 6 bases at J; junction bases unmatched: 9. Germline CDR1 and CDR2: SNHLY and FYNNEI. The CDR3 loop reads CASSAREGAIEQYF. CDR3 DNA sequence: TGTGCCAGCAGTGCCAGAGAGGGGGCAATCGAGCAGTACTTC.

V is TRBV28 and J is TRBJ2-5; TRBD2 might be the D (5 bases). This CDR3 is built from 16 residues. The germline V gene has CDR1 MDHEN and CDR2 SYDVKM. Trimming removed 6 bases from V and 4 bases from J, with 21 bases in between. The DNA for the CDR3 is TGTGCCAGCAGCACCCCGACCGGGGTTTTACGAGAGACCCAGTACTTC. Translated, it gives CASSTPTGVLRETQYF.

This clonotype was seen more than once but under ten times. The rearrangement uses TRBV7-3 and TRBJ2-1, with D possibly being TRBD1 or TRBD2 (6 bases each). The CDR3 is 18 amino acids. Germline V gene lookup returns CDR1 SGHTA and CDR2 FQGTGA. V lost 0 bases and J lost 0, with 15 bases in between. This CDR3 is CASSLTAGGPSSYNEQFF. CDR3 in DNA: TGTGCCAGCAGCTTAACTGCCGGGGGCCCGAGCTCCTACAATGAGCAGTTCTTC.

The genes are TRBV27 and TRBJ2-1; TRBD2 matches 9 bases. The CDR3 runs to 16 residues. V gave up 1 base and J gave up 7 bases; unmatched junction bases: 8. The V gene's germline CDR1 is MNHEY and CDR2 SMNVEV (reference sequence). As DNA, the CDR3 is TGTGCCAGCAGTTTATTGTCTCTAGCGGGAAGAAATGAGCAGTTCTTC. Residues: CASSLLSLAGRNEQFF.

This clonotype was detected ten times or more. CDR3 residues: CSAQPLGEGLYNEQFF. CDR3 sequence (DNA): TGCAGTGCCCAGCCCTTAGGGGAGGGCCTATACAATGAGCAGTTCTTC. V gene TRBV20-1 combines with J gene TRBJ2-1, with 7 bases identical to TRBD2. With 6 bases clipped from V and 4 bases from J, the junction kept 15 bases outside the gene matches. Per germline, CDR1 DFQATT and CDR2 SNEGSKA (reference sequence). The CDR3 sequence is 16 residues long.

This chain's CDR3 is CASSPRWGFGYTF. The CDR3 nucleotides are TGTGCCAGCAGTCCCCGCTGGGGTTTTGGCTACACCTTC. This chain joins TRBV28 and TRBJ1-2; no clear D gene. The CDR3 covers 13 residues. Looked up from germline, CDR1 is MDHEN and CDR2 is SYDVKM. Trimming shortened V by 5 bases and J by 7 bases, and 14 bases separated the two germline ends.

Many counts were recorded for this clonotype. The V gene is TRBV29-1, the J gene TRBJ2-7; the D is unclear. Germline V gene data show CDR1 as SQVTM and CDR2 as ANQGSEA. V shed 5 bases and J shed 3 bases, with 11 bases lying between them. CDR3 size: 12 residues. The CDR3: CSVSENDYEQYF. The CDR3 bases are TGCAGCGTTTCTGAGAACGACTACGAGCAGTACTTC.

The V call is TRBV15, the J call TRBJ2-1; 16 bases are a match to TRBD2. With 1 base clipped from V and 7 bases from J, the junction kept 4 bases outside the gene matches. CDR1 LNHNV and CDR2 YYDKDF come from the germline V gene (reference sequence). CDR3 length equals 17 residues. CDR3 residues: CATSRGGTSGGANEQFF. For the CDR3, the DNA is TGTGCCACCAGCAGAGGAGGGACTAGCGGGGGGGCAAATGAGCAGTTCTTC.

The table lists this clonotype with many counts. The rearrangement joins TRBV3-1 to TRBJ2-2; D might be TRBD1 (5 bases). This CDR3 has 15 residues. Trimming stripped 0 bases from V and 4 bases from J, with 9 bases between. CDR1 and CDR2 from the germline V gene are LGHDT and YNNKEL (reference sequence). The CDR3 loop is CASSQELRATGELFF. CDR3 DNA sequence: TGTGCCAGCAGCCAAGAGCTCAGGGCCACCGGGGAGCTGTTTTTT.

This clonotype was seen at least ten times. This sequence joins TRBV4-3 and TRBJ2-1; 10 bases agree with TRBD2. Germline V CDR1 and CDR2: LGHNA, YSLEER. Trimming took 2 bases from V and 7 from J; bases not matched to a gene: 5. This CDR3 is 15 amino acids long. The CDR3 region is CASSQLAGDWNEQFF. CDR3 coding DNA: TGCGCCAGCAGCCAACTAGCGGGAGACTGGAATGAGCAGTTCTTC.

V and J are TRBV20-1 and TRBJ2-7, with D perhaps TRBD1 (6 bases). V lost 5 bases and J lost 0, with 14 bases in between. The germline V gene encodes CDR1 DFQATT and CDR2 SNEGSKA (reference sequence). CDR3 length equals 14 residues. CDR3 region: CSASTGFSSYEQYF. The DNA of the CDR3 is TGCAGTGCTTCTACAGGGTTTAGCTCCTACGAGCAGTACTTC.

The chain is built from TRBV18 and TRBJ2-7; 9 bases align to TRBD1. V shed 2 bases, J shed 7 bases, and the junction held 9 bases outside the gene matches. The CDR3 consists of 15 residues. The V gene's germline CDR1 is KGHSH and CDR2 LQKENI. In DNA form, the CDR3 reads TGTGCCAGCTCACCATTCGGGACAGGGACAGGGGAGCAGTACTTC. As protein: CASSPFGTGTGEQYF.

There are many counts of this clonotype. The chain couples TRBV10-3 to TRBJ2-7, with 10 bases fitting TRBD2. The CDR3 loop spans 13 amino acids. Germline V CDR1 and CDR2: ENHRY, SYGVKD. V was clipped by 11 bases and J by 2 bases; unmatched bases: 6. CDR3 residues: CASSGTSAYEQYF. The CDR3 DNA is TGTGCCTCGTCCGGGACTAGCGCCTACGAGCAGTACTTC.

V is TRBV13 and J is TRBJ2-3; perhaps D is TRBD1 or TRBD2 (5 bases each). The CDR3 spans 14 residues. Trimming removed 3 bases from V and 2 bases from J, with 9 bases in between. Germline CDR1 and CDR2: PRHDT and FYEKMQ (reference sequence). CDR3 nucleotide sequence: TGTGCCAGCAGCTTCTGGGGGAACACAGATACGCAGTATTTT. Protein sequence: CASSFWGNTDTQYF.